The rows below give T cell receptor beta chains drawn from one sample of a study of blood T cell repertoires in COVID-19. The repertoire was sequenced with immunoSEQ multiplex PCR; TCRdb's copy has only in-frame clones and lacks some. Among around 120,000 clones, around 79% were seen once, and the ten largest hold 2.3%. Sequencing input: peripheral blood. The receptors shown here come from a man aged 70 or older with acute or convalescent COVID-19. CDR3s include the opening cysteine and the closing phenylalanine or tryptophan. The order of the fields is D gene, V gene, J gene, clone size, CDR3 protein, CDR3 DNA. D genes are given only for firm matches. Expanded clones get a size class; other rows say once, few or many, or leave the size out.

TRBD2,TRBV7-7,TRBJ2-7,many,CASSLTTASGYPYEQYF,TGTGCTAGCAGCCTGACCACCGCTAGCGGGTATCCCTACGAGCAGTACTTC
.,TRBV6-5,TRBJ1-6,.,CASSYPDSPLHF,TGTGCCAGCAGTTACCCGGATTCACCCCTCCACTTT
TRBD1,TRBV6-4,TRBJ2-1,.,CASSDQDRASEQFF,TGTGCCAGCAGTGACCAAGACAGGGCCAGTGAGCAGTTCTTC
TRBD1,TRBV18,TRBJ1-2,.,CASSIRDRINYGYTF,TGTGCCAGCTCAATCCGGGACAGGATTAACTATGGCTACACCTTC
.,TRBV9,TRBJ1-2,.,CASSAAGELNGYTF,TGTGCCAGCAGCGCTGCAGGGGAACTAAATGGCTACACCTTC
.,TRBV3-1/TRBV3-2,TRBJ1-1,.,CASSPTGPGEAFF,TGTGCCAGCAGCCCTACAGGGCCGGGGGAAGCTTTCTTT
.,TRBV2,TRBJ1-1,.,CASRSNTGSHTEAFF,TGTGCTAGCAGATCGAATACAGGGTCCCACACTGAAGCTTTCTTT
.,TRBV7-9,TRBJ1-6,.,CAGRGLNSPLHF,TGTGCCGGGAGGGGACTGAATTCACCCCTCCACTTT
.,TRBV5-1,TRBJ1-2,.,CASSLGEGAYGYTF,TGCGCCAGCAGCTTAGGGGAGGGAGCTTATGGCTACACCTTC
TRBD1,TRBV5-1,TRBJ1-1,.,CASSHGTEGTEAFF,TGCGCCAGCAGCCACGGGACAGAGGGCACTGAAGCTTTCTTT
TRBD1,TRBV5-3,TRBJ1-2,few,CARSFVRGDFYYGYTF,TGTGCCAGAAGCTTCGTCAGGGGGGATTTCTACTATGGCTACACCTTC
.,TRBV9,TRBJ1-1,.,CASSPRAWTQNTEAFF,TGTGCCAGCAGCCCCCGGGCCTGGACACAAAACACTGAAGCTTTCTTT
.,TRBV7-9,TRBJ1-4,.,CASSLMDSEKLFF,TGTGCCAGCAGCTTAATGGACTCTGAAAAACTGTTTTTT
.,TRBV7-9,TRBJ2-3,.,CASTEPRAGGDTQYF,TGTGCCAGCACCGAGCCTCGGGCGGGCGGAGATACGCAGTATTTT
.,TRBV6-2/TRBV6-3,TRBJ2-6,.,CASSYNLLGANVLTF,TGTGCCAGCAGTTATAACCTACTCGGGGCCAACGTCCTGACTTTC
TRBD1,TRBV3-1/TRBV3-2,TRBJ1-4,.,CASSQTGGIEKLFF,TGTGCCAGCAGCCAGACAGGGGGGATTGAAAAACTGTTTTTT
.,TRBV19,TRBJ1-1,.,CASSILPETPEAFF,TGTGCCAGTAGTATACTACCAGAGACACCCGAAGCTTTCTTT
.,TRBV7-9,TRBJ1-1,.,CASSLNTGQNTEAFF,TGTGCCAGCAGCCTAAACACGGGACAAAACACTGAAGCTTTCTTT
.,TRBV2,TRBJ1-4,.,CASRRQTGVNEKLFF,TGTGCCAGCAGGCGCCAGACCGGGGTCAATGAAAAACTGTTTTTT
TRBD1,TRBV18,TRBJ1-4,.,CASSPGTGNGEKLFF,TGTGCCAGCTCACCAGGGACAGGGAATGGTGAAAAACTGTTTTTT
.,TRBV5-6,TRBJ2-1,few,CASSLGAQGWQFF,TGTGCCAGCAGCTTGGGGGCTCAGGGCTGGCAGTTCTTC
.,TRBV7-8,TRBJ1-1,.,CASSSDTWNTEAFF,TGTGCCAGCAGCTCTGACACTTGGAACACTGAAGCTTTCTTT
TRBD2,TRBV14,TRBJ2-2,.,CASSQGLARVAGELFF,TGTGCCAGCAGCCAAGGACTAGCGCGGGTGGCCGGGGAGCTGTTTTTT
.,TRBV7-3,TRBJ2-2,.,CASTEDGRAGELFF,TGTGCCAGCACCGAAGATGGCCGGGCCGGGGAGCTGTTTTTT
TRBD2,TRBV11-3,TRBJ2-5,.,CASSPTGLAGRQETQYF,TGTGCCAGCAGCCCGACGGGGCTAGCGGGGCGGCAAGAGACCCAGTACTTC
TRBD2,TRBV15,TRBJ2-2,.,CATSRDLPASGGRTGELFF,TGTGCCACCAGCAGAGATCTACCGGCTAGCGGGGGCCGCACCGGGGAGCTGTTTTTT
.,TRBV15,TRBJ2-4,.,CATSRDAVTAKNIQYF,TGTGCCACCAGCAGAGATGCGGTGACCGCTAAAAACATTCAGTACTTC
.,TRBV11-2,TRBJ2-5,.,CASVRGRGGLQETQYF,TGTGCCAGCGTCCGGGGGAGGGGGGGACTCCAAGAGACCCAGTACTTC
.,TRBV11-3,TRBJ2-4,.,CASSLAPETLVAKNIQYF,TGTGCCAGCTCCCTAGCGCCCGAGACACTGGTAGCCAAAAACATTCAGTACTTC
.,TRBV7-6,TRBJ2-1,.,CASSLGGYSYNEQFF,TGTGCCAGCAGCTTGGGAGGATACTCCTACAATGAGCAGTTCTTC
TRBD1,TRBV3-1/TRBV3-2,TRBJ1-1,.,CASSHRTGGAVAEAFF,TGTGCCAGCAGCCATAGAACAGGGGGCGCCGTCGCTGAAGCTTTCTTT
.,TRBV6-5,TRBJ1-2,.,CASSYGTPGNGYTF,TGTGCCAGCAGTTACGGGACACCTGGTAATGGCTACACCTTC
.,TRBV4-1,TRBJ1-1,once,CASSQDGTRDRRF,TGCGCCAGCAGCCAAGATGGGACAAGGGATCGACGGTTT
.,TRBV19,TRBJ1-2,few,CASSSSSRGYTF,TGTGCCAGTAGTTCCTCGTCTAGGGGCTACACCTTC
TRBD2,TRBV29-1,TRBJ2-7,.,CSVGTRGGFTTDSYEQYF,TGCAGCGTTGGGACCCGCGGGGGGTTTACAACCGATAGCTACGAGCAGTACTTC
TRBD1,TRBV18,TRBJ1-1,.,CASSPTLQGSTEAFF,TGTGCCAGCTCGCCTACCCTACAGGGGAGTACTGAAGCTTTCTTT
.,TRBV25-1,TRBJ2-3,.,CASSLDITDTQYF,TGTGCCAGCTCCCTGGACATCACAGATACGCAGTATTTT
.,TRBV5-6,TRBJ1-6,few,CASSGSPRNSPLHF,TGTGCCAGCAGCGGGAGTCCTAGGAATTCACCCCTCCACTTT
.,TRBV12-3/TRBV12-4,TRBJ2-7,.,CASSRQSSYEQYF,TGTGCCAGCAGCCGACAGAGCTCCTACGAGCAGTACTTC
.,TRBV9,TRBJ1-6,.,CARQGSSYNSPLHF,TGTGCCAGGCAGGGAAGCTCCTATAATTCACCCCTCCACTTT
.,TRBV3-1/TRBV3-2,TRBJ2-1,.,CASSQGTPAYNEQFF,TGTGCCAGCAGCCAAGGGACTCCCGCCTACAATGAGCAGTTCTTC
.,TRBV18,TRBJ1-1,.,CASSLFGVMNTEAFF,TGTGCCAGCTCACTTTTCGGGGTAATGAACACTGAAGCTTTCTTT
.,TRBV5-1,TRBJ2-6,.,CASSQDSAGANVLTF,TGCGCCAGCAGCCAAGACAGTGCTGGGGCCAACGTCCTGACTTTC
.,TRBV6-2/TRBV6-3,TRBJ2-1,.,CASSYPPGGSYSYNEQFF,TGTGCCAGCAGTTACCCTCCGGGTGGCTCATACTCCTACAATGAGCAGTTCTTC
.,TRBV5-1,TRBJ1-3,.,CASSLDRSGNTIYF,TGCGCCAGCAGCTTGGACAGGTCGGGAAACACCATATATTTT
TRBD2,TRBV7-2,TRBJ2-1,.,CASSLAMVPILTSGGVYNEQFF,TGTGCCAGCAGCTTAGCTATGGTCCCGATCCTAACTAGCGGGGGAGTTTACAATGAGCAGTTCTTC
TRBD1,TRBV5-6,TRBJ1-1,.,CASSLVGQGDAMNTEAFF,TGTGCCAGCAGCTTAGTGGGACAGGGGGATGCAATGAACACTGAAGCTTTCTTT
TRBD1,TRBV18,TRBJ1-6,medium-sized,CASSPQDRASPLHF,TGTGCCAGCTCACCACAGGACAGGGCTTCACCCCTCCACTTT
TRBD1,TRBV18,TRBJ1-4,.,CASSASRDRGEKLFF,TGTGCCAGCTCAGCATCAAGAGACAGGGGAGAAAAACTGTTTTTT
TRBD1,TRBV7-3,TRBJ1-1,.,CASSRAGGLDTEAFF,TGTGCCAGCAGCCGCGCAGGGGGCCTCGACACTGAAGCTTTCTTT
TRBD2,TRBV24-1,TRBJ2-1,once,CATSEPSGDHNEQFF,TGTGCCACCAGTGAACCTAGCGGGGACCACAATGAGCAGTTCTTC
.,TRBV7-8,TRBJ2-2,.,CASSQGIGELFF,TGTGCCAGCAGCCAGGGGATCGGGGAGCTGTTTTTT
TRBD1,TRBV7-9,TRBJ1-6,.,CASSIGQGAGSPLHF,TGTGCCAGCAGCATCGGACAGGGGGCTGGTTCACCCCTCCACTTT
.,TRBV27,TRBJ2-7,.,CASMRGPPTYEQYF,TGTGCCAGCATGCGGGGCCCACCGACCTACGAGCAGTACTTC
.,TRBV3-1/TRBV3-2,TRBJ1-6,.,CASSQGQYVDSPLHF,TGTGCCAGCAGCCAAGGACAGTATGTTGATTCACCCCTCCACTTT
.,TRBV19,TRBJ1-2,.,CASSIGQRIYGYTF,TGTGCCAGTAGTATCGGACAGCGGATCTATGGCTACACCTTC